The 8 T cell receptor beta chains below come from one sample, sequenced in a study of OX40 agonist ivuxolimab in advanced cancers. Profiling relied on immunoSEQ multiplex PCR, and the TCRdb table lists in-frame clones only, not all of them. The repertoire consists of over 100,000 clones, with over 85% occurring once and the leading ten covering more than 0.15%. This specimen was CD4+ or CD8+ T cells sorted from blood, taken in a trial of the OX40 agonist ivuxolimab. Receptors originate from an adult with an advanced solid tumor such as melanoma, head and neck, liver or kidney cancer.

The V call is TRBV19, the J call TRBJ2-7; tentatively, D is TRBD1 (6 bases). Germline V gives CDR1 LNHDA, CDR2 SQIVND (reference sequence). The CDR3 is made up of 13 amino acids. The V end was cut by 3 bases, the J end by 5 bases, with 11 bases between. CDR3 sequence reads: CASSMIGGHEQYF. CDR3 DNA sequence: TGTGCCAGTAGTATGATTGGGGGCCACGAGCAGTACTTC.

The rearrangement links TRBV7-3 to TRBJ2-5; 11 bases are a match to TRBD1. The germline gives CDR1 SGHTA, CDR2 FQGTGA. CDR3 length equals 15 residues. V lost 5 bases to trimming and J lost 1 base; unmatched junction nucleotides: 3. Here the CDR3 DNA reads TGTGCCAGCAGCCCGGGACAGGGGGTCCAAGAGACCCAGTACTTC. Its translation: CASSPGQGVQETQYF.

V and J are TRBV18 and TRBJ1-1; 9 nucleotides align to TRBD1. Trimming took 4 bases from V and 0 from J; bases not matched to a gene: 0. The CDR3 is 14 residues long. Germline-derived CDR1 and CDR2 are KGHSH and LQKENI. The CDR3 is CASSRDRVNTEAFF. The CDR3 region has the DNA TGTGCCAGCTCACGGGACAGGGTGAACACTGAAGCTTTCTTT.

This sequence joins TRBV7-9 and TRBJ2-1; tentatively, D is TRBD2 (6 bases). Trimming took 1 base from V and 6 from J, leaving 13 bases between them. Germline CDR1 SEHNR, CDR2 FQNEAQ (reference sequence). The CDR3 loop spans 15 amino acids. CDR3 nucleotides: TGTGCCAGCAGCTTAGTTTTAAGCGGGTTCAATGAGCAGTTCTTC. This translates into CASSLVLSGFNEQFF.

This CDR3 is CASSGIAEDSYNEQFF. The CDR3 DNA is TGTGCCAGCAGCGGAATAGCGGAAGACTCCTACAATGAGCAGTTCTTC. The chain recombines TRBV9 with TRBJ2-1; possible D gene TRBD2, 6 bases. With 3 bases removed from V and 0 bases from J, the gap between germline ends came to 13 bases. Germline V gene lookup returns CDR1 SGDLS and CDR2 YYNGEE. This CDR3 contains 16 residues.

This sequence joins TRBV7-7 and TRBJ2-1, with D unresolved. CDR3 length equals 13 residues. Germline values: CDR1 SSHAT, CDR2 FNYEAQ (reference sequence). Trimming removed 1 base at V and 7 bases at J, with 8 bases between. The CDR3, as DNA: TGTGCCAGCAGCTTAGGGCCCCAGAATGAGCAGTTCTTC. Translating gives CASSLGPQNEQFF.

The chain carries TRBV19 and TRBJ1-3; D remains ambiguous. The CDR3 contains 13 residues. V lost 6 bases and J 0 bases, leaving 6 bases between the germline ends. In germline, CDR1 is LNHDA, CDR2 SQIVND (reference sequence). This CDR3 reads CASSRISGNTIYF. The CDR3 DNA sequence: TGTGCCAGTAGCCGGATCTCTGGAAACACCATATATTTT.

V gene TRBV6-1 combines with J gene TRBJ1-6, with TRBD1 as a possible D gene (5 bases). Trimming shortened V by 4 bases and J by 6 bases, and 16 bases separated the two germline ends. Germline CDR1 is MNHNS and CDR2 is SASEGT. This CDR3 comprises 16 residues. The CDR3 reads CASSAFIGAGNSPLHF. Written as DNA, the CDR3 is TGTGCCAGCAGTGCGTTTATAGGGGCGGGTAATTCACCCCTCCACTTT.